These 14 T cell receptor beta chains came from one sample sequenced in a study of cytomegalovirus exposure and HLA in healthy donors. Primers for the PCR totalled 60 Vbeta and 13 Jbeta. The assay was immunoSEQ multiplex PCR, and TCRdb's table has in-frame clones only and misses some. The table records around 67,000 clones, approximately 77% of them present only once. Sequencing input: PBMCs. These receptors were collected from a woman in her twenties or thirties in good health and CMV-seropositive.

V usage is TRBV30 and J usage is TRBJ2-7, with D maybe TRBD2 (5 bases). Germline V gene data show CDR1 as GTSNPN and CDR2 as SVGIG (reference sequence). This CDR3 has 11 residues. Trimming removed 5 bases at V and 2 bases at J, with 7 bases between. The CDR3 coding sequence is TGTGCCTGGGGGAGCCCCTACGAGCAGTACTTC. Amino acid sequence: CAWGSPYEQYF.

The chain employs TRBV19 and TRBJ1-6; D remains ambiguous. Germline CDR1 LNHDA, CDR2 SQIVND (reference sequence). The germline V and J ends were trimmed by 1 base and 9 bases, with 4 bases remaining between them. The CDR3 sequence is 12 residues long. This CDR3 reads CASSIGSSPLHF. CDR3 in DNA: TGTGCCAGTAGTATAGGGAGTTCACCCCTCCACTTT.

The J gene is TRBJ1-6, the V gene TRBV19; TRBD1 matches 11 bases. V gave up 8 bases and J gave up 4 bases; unmatched junction bases: 1. The CDR3 is 14 amino acids. Germline lookup yields CDR1 LNHDA and CDR2 SQIVND (reference sequence). The chain's CDR3 is CASGDRGYNSPLHF. CDR3 DNA: TGTGCCAGTGGGGACAGGGGGTATAATTCACCCCTCCACTTT.

The chain is built from TRBV5-5 and TRBJ1-2, with no clear D. This CDR3 is built from 13 residues. The germline V and J ends were trimmed by 2 bases and 1 base, with 6 bases remaining between them. Germline V lookup: CDR1 SGHKS, CDR2 YYEKEE (reference sequence). CDR3 nucleotides: TGTGCCAGCAGCTTCTGGAGTAACTATGGCTACACCTTC. It yields the protein CASSFWSNYGYTF.

This clone was observed a few times. This rearrangement joins TRBV5-1 to TRBJ1-1; 7 nucleotides align to TRBD1. Germline V gene lookup returns CDR1 SGHRS and CDR2 YFSETQ. This CDR3 contains 13 residues. V lost 4 bases to trimming and J lost 5 bases; unmatched junction nucleotides: 5. CDR3 in amino acids: CASSEGARTEAFF. The CDR3 coding sequence is TGCGCCAGCAGCGAGGGGGCTCGGACTGAAGCTTTCTTT.

The V and J genes are TRBV27 and TRBJ1-2; the match to TRBD1 covers 7 bases. The germline gives CDR1 MNHEY, CDR2 SMNVEV (reference sequence). The J segment lost 5 bases and the V segment lost 0 bases, leaving 6 bases of the junction unmatched. This CDR3 contains 15 residues. The CDR3 loop reads CASSLSPTGVYGYTF. The CDR3 region has the DNA TGTGCCAGCAGTTTATCACCAACAGGGGTTTATGGCTACACCTTC.

This sequence joins TRBV9 and TRBJ2-7; 7 bases are shared with TRBD1. Looked up from germline, CDR1 is SGDLS and CDR2 is YYNGEE. There are 15 residues in the CDR3. V lost 0 bases and J lost 1; bases outside the gene matches: 4. This CDR3 reads CASSVGTGASYEQYF. The CDR3 coding sequence is TGTGCCAGCAGCGTAGGAACAGGGGCGTCCTACGAGCAGTACTTC. The full variable domain, with the rest looked up from reference TRBV9 and TRBJ2-7, is DSGVTQTPKHLITATGQRVTLRCSPRSGDLSVYWYQQSLDQGLQFLIQYYNGEERAKGNILERFSAQQFPDLHSELNLSSLELGDSALYFCASSVGTGASYEQYFGPGTRLTVT.

In this sample, this clone turned up a few times. The chain combines TRBV10-3 with TRBJ1-1; perhaps TRBD1 as D (5 bases). The CDR3 covers 13 residues. The V end was cut by 0 bases, the J end by 14 bases, with 16 bases between. Germline V gives CDR1 ENHRY, CDR2 SYGVKD. This CDR3 is CAISESTAGQTFF. For the CDR3, the DNA is TGTGCCATCAGTGAGTCGACGGCAGGGCAGACATTCTTT.

This clone was seen a few times. The gene calls are TRBV30 and TRBJ2-2, with 9 bases matching TRBD2. Trimming removed 0 bases from V and 6 bases from J; junction bases left unmatched: 2. The CDR3 extends over 14 amino acids. Germline values: CDR1 GTSNPN, CDR2 SVGIG (reference sequence). The DNA for the CDR3 is TGTGCCTGGAGTGTTGCGGGAGGGGCCGGGGAGCTGTTTTTT. Encoded protein: CAWSVAGGAGELFF.

V and J are TRBV6-1 and TRBJ2-1; TRBD2 might be the D (6 bases). The CDR3 sequence is 13 residues long. Trimming took 6 bases from V and 6 from J, leaving 12 bases between them. Germline V gives CDR1 MNHNS, CDR2 SASEGT. CDR3 nucleotides: TGTGCCAGCAGCCTACTAGCAGGCAATGAGCAGTTCTTC. Translating gives CASSLLAGNEQFF.

V is TRBV6-1 and J is TRBJ2-3, with 8 bases matching TRBD2. The germline V gene has CDR1 MNHNS and CDR2 SASEGT. CDR3 length: 15 amino acids. J lost 4 bases, V lost 3 bases, and 6 bases had no gene match. In DNA form, the CDR3 reads TGTGCCAGCAGTGAGAGAAGCGGGAGTCCAGATACGCAGTATTTT. It codes for CASSERSGSPDTQYF.

This clone was detected a few times. The chain joins TRBV27 to TRBJ1-1; D may be TRBD1 (5 bases). CDR3 length: 13 amino acids. Trimming pared 2 bases from V and 4 bases from J, leaving 8 bases between. Germline V gene lookup returns CDR1 MNHEY and CDR2 SMNVEV (reference sequence). The CDR3 bases are TGTGCCAGCAGTTTAGGGGCAGTCACTGAAGCTTTCTTT. This gives the protein CASSLGAVTEAFF.

The rearrangement joins TRBV2 to TRBJ1-5; D perhaps matches TRBD1 (5 bases). V shed 4 bases and J shed 7 bases, with 11 bases lying between them. This CDR3 is built from 13 residues. Germline loops: CDR1 SNHLY, CDR2 FYNNEI. The CDR3 DNA is TGTGCCAGCAGTGCGGGCAGGGCCCAGCCCCAGCATTTT. It specifies CASSAGRAQPQHF.

The J gene is TRBJ2-7, the V gene TRBV2; TRBD1 is a possible D gene (5 bases). This CDR3 comprises 15 residues. Trimming took 2 bases from V and 6 from J, leaving 17 bases between them. The germline V gene encodes CDR1 SNHLY and CDR2 FYNNEI. CDR3 nucleotide sequence: TGTGCCAGCAGTGAAAAGACAGCCCTAGTGGGCGAGCAGTACTTC. Amino acids: CASSEKTALVGEQYF.